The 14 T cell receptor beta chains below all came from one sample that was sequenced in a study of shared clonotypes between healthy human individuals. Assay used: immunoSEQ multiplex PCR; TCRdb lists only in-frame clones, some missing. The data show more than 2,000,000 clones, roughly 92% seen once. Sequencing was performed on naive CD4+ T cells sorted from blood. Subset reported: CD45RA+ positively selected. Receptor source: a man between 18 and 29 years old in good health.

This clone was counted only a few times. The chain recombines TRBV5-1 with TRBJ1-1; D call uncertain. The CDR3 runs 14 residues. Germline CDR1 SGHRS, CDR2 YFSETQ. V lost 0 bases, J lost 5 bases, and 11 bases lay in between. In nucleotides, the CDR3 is TGCGCCAGCAGCTTGGGGATTTCGGGGACTGAAGCTTTCTTT. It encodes CASSLGISGTEAFF.

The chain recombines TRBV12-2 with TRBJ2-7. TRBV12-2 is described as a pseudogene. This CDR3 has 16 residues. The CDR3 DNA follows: TGTGCAAGTCGCTTAGGAGCGTCGGAGGGACACTACGAGCAGTACTTC. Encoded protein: CASRLGASEGHYEQYF.

This CDR3 is CASSPGLAGVETQYF. In DNA form, the CDR3 reads TGTGCCAGCAGTCCCGGACTAGCGGGAGTAGAGACCCAGTACTTC. The chain links TRBV25-1 to TRBJ2-5; 13 bases are shared with TRBD2. J lost 4 bases, V lost 5 bases, and 4 bases had no gene match. This CDR3 spans 15 amino acids. Germline CDR1 reads MGHDK; CDR2 reads SYGVNS.

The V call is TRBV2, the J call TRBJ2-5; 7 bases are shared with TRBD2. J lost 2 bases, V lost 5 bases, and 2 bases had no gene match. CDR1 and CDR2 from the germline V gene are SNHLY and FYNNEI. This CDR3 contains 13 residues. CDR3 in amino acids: CASSFGRQETQYF. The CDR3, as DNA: TGTGCCAGCAGTTTCGGGAGGCAAGAGACCCAGTACTTC.

Written as DNA, the CDR3 is TGTGCCAGCAGTTACTCGAACTTCAGGCCTGAAGCTTTCTTT. This encodes CASSYSNFRPEAFF. The rearrangement joins TRBV6-6 to TRBJ1-1; D not resolved. Between the trimmed V and J ends, which lost 0 bases and 6 bases, there was a span of 11 bases. Germline V gene sequence: CDR1 MNHNY, CDR2 SVGAGI (reference sequence). The CDR3 spans 14 residues.

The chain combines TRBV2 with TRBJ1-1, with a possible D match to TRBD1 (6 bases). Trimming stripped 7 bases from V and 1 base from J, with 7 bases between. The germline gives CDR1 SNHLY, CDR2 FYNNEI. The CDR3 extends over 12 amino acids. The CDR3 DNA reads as TGTGCCAGCAAGGACAGGAACACTGAAGCTTTCTTT. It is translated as CASKDRNTEAFF. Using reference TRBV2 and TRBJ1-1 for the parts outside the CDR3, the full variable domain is EPEVTQTPSHQVTQMGQEVILRCVPISNHLYFYWYRQILGQKVEFLVSFYNNEISEKSEIFDDQFSVERPDGSNFTLKIRSTKLEDSAMYFCASKDRNTEAFFGQGTRLTVV.

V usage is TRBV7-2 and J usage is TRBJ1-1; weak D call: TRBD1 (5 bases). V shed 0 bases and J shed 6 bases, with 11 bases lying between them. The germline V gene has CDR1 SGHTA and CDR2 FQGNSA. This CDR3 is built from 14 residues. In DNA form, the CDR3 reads TGTGCCAGCAGCTTAGCGCGGGGACTTGCTGAAGCTTTCTTT. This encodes CASSLARGLAEAFF.

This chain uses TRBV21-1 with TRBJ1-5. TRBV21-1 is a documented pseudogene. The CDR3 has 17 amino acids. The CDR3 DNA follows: TGTGCCAGCAGCAGGAAGGTGGGACTATATAGCAATCAGCCCCAGCATTTT. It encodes CASSRKVGLYSNQPQHF.

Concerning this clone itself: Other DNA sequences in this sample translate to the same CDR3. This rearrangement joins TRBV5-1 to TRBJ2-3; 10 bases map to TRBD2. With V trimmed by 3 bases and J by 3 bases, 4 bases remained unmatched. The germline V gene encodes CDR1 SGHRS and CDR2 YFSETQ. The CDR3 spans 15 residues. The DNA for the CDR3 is TGCGCCAGCAGCTCCCTGACTAGCGGGACAGATACGCAGTATTTT. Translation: CASSSLTSGTDTQYF.

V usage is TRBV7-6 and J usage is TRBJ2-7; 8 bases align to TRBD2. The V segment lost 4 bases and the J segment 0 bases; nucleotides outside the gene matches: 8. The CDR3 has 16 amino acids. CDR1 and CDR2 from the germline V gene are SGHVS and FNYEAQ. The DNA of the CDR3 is TGTGCCAGCAGCTCGCCTCGGGGGGGTACCTCCTACGAGCAGTACTTC. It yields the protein CASSSPRGGTSYEQYF.

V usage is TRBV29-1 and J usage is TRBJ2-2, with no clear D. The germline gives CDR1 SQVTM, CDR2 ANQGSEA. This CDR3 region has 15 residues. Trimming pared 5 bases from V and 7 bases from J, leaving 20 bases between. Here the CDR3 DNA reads TGCAGCGTTTCTCTCCGATTCGGAGCCAGCGGGGAGCTGTTTTTT. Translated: CSVSLRFGASGELFF.

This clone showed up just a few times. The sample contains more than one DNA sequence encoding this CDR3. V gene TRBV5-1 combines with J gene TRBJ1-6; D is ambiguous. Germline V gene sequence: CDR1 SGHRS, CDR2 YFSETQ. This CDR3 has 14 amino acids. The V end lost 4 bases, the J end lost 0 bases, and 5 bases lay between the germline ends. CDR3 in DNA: TGCGCCAGCAGCGGAGGCTCCTATAATTCACCCCTCCACTTT. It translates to CASSGGSYNSPLHF.

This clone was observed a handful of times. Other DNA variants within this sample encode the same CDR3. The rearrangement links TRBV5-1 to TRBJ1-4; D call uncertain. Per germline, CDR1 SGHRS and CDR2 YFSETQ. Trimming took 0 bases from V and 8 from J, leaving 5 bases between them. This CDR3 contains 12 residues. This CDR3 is CASSLVGEKLFF. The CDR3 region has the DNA TGCGCCAGCAGCTTGGTGGGAGAAAAACTGTTTTTT.

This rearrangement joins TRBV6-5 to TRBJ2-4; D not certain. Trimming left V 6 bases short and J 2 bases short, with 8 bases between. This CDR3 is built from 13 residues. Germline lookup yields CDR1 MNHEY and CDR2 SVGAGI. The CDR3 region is CASRALPKNIQYF. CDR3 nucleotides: TGTGCCAGCAGAGCACTCCCCAAAAACATTCAGTACTTC.